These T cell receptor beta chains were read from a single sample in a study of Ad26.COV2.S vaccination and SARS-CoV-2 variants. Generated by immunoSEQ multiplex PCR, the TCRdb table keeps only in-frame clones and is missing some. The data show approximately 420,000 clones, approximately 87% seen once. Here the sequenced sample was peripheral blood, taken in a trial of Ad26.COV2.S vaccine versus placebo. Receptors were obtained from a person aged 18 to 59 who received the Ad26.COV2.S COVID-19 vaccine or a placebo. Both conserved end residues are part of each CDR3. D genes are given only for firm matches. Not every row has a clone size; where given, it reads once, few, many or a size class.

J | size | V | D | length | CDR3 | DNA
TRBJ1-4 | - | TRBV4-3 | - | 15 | CASSLGEGDNEKLFF | TGCGCCAGCAGCCTCGGCGAGGGAGACAATGAAAAACTGTTTTTT
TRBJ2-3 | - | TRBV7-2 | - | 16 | CASSILTGRGTDTQYF | TGTGCCAGCAGCATTTTGACAGGGAGGGGCACAGATACGCAGTATTTT
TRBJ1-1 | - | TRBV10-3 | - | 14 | CAISEDRSYTEAFF | TGTGCCATCAGTGAAGACAGGTCGTACACTGAAGCTTTCTTT
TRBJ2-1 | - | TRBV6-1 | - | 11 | CASSMNNEQFF | TGTGCCAGCAGCATGAACAATGAGCAGTTCTTC
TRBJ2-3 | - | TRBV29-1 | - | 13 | CSVSQGSTDTQYF | TGCAGCGTCTCACAGGGAAGCACAGATACGCAGTATTTT
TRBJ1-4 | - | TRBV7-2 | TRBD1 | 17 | CASSLAGQASFNEKLFF | TGTGCCAGCAGCTTAGCGGGACAGGCATCTTTTAATGAAAAACTGTTTTTT
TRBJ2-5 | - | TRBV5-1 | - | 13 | CASSLGSRETQYF | TGCGCCAGCAGCTTAGGGAGCCGGGAGACCCAGTACTTC
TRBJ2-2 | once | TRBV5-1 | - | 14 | CASSLARNTGELFF | TGCGCCAGCAGCTTGGCCAGGAACACCGGGGAGCTGTTTTTT
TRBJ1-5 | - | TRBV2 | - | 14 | CASSEASANPNQHF | TGTGCCAGCAGTGAAGCGTCCGCGAACCCAAACCAGCATTTT
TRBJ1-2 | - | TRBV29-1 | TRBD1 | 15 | CSVEEIDRGVYGYTF | TGCAGCGTTGAAGAGATCGACAGGGGAGTTTATGGCTACACCTTC
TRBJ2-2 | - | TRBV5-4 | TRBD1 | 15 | CASSGGTGVTGELFF | TGTGCCAGCAGCGGAGGGACAGGGGTCACCGGGGAGCTGTTTTTT
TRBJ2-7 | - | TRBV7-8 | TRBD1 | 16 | CASSPNSGTGWNEQYF | TGTGCCAGCAGTCCGAACTCCGGGACAGGGTGGAACGAGCAGTACTTC
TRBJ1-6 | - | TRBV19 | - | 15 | CASSVRGAHESPLHF | TGTGCCAGTAGTGTCCGGGGGGCGCACGAATCACCCCTCCACTTT
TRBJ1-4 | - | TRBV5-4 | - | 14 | CASSLGGDNEKLFF | TGTGCCAGCAGCTTGGGGGGAGATAATGAAAAACTGTTTTTT
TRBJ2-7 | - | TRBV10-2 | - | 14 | CASSELVPVYEQYF | TGCGCCAGCAGTGAGCTGGTGCCAGTCTACGAGCAGTACTTC
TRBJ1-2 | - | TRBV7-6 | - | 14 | CASSLGPGAEGYTF | TGTGCCAGCAGCTTAGGTCCAGGGGCAGAAGGCTACACCTTC
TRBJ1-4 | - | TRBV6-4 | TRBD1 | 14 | CATRVGTGEEKLFF | TGTGCCACCCGGGTCGGGACAGGGGAAGAAAAACTGTTTTTT
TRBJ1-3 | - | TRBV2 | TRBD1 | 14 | CASSGAGGRNTIYF | TGTGCCAGCAGTGGGGCAGGGGGCAGGAACACCATATATTTT
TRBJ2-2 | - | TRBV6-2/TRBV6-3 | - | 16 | CASSSGGGANTGELFF | TGTGCCAGCAGTTCAGGGGGGGGAGCGAACACCGGGGAGCTGTTTTTT
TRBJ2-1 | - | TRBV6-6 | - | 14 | CASTKGQRRGEQFF | TGTGCCAGCACTAAGGGACAGCGGAGGGGTGAGCAGTTCTTC
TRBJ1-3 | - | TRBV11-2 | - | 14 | CASSPPGVGNTIYF | TGTGCCAGCAGCCCCCCTGGGGTTGGAAACACCATATATTTT
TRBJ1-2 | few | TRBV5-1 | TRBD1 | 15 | CASSLGTGGFYGYTF | TGCGCCAGCAGCTTGGGTACAGGGGGCTTCTATGGCTACACCTTC
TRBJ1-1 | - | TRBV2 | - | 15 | CASSKSRDGDTEAFF | TGTGCCAGCAGTAAGTCCAGGGATGGGGACACTGAAGCTTTCTTT
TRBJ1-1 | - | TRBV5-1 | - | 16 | CASSLGSWFRNTEAFF | TGCGCCAGCAGCTTGGGTTCTTGGTTCCGGAACACTGAAGCTTTCTTT
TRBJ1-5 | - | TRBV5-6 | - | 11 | CASSPPRAQHF | TGTGCCAGCAGCCCCCCCCGGGCCCAGCATTTT
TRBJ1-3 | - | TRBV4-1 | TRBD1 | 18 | CASSPRDRGHSPGNTIYF | TGCGCCAGCAGCCCTCGGGACAGGGGTCATTCCCCTGGAAACACCATATATTTT
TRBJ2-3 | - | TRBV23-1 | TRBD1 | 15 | CASGHRDRGTDTQYF | TGCGCCAGCGGACACCGGGACAGGGGTACAGATACGCAGTATTTT
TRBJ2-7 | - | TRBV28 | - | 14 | CASSFKAGINEQYF | TGTGCCAGCAGTTTCAAGGCAGGGATCAACGAGCAGTACTTC
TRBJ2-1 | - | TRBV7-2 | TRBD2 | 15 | CASSLMGLADNEQFF | TGTGCCAGCAGCTTAATGGGCCTAGCGGATAATGAGCAGTTCTTC
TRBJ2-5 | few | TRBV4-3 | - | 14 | CASSQELSMETQYF | TGCGCCAGCAGCCAGGAACTTTCGATGGAGACCCAGTACTTC
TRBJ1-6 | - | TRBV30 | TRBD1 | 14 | CAWDGTGRNSPLHF | TGTGCCTGGGACGGGACAGGGAGAAATTCACCCCTCCACTTT
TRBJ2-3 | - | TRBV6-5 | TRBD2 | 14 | CASTQRGGTDTQYF | TGTGCCAGCACGCAGCGGGGGGGCACAGATACGCAGTATTTT
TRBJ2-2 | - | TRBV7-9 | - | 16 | CASSFRSVANTGELFF | TGTGCCAGCAGCTTCCGGTCCGTAGCGAACACCGGGGAGCTGTTTTTT
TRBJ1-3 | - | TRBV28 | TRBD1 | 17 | CASSSRLRTGIGNTIYF | TGTGCCAGCAGTTCCCGGCTAAGGACAGGGATCGGAAACACCATATATTTT
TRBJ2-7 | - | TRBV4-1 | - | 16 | CASSPRGAPSSYEQYF | TGCGCCAGCAGCCCAAGGGGGGCCCCGAGCTCCTACGAGCAGTACTTC
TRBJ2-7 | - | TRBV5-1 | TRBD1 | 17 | CASSLERGLIRSYEQYF | TGCGCCAGCAGCTTGGAGAGGGGGCTTATCCGTTCCTACGAGCAGTACTTC
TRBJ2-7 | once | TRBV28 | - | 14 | CASSHDRTSYEQYF | TGTGCCAGCAGTCATGACAGGACCTCCTACGAGCAGTACTTC
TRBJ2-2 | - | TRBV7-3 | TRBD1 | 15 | CASRSGQGLAGELFF | TGTGCCAGCAGATCGGGACAGGGTTTAGCCGGGGAGCTGTTTTTT
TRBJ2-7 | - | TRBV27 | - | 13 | CASSPRGGYEQYF | TGTGCCAGCAGCCCTAGGGGGGGCTACGAGCAGTACTTC
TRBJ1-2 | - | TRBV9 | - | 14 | CASSVHGGDYGYTF | TGTGCCAGCAGCGTTCACGGGGGCGATTATGGCTACACCTTC